The 9 T cell receptor beta chains presented below share a single source sample, sequenced in a study of T cells in Graves' hyperthyroidism and ophthalmopathy. Amplification yielded TCR beta CDR3 regions, with RNA transcripts as the source. TCR CDR3 underwent first-round RT-PCR with the HTBI primer set. TCRdb re-derived calls from the multiplex PCR reads in MiXCR, one entry per CDR3 protein. The table has approximately 300,000 distinct CDR3 sequences, around a sixth seen once. The sample taken for sequencing was blood. Every receptor here comes from a man younger than 40 with Graves' hyperthyroidism.

In the case of this clonotype: The junction shows a germline mismatch at one end, possibly a read error. The rearrangement uses TRBV5-1 and TRBJ2-3; D not resolved. The CDR3 consists of 15 residues. The germline CDR1 and CDR2 sequences are SGHRS and YFSETQ. Here the CDR3 reads CANSPTHQSYDTQYF. The CDR3 coding sequence is TGCGCCAACAGCCCTACGCACCAATCGTACGATACGCAGTATTTT.

In its sample, this clonotype was seen many times. Since no conserved phenylalanine or tryptophan closes the CDR3, a read error is the likely cause. The CDR3 DNA reads as TGTGCCAGCAGTTTAGTGGCCTCCTCATCCTACGAGCAGTACCTC. Its protein product is CASSLVASSSYEQYL. This chain uses TRBV28 with TRBJ2-7; D remains unclear. The V and J ends lost 2 bases and 1 base respectively, with 12 bases between them. In germline, CDR1 is MDHEN, CDR2 SYDVKM. CDR3 length: 15 amino acids.

At least ten counts were recorded for this clonotype. The chain is built from TRBV12-3 or TRBV12-4 and TRBJ1-2, with D possibly TRBD1 on 6 matching bases. This CDR3 contains 16 residues. V dropped 3 bases and J dropped 1 base, with 15 bases sitting between them. CDR3 protein: CASSFRAGASNYGYTF. The CDR3 DNA reads as TGTGCCAGCAGTTTCCGGGCAGGGGCAAGTAACTATGGCTACACCTTC.

The chain is built from TRBV13 and TRBJ2-1; the match to TRBD2 covers 14 bases. Looked up from germline, CDR1 is PRHDT and CDR2 is FYEKMQ (reference sequence). The CDR3 has 15 residues. The ends lost 5 bases at V and 14 bases at J; junction bases unmatched: 11. CDR3 coding DNA: TGTGCCAGCAGCCCAGGACTAGCGGGAGGCGGGTTAAAGTTCTTC. Encoded protein: CASSPGLAGGGLKFF.

At least ten counts were recorded for this clonotype. The rearrangement joins TRBV18 to TRBJ2-7; possibly TRBD1 for D (6 bases). The CDR3 covers 14 residues. V shed 3 bases and J shed 5 bases, with 14 bases lying between them. The V gene's germline CDR1 is KGHSH and CDR2 LQKENI. The CDR3 DNA is TGTGCCAGCTCACCGGGACACCGACGGGACGAGCAGTACTTC. This gives the protein CASSPGHRRDEQYF. Full variable domain (missing parts from reference TRBV18 and TRBJ2-7): NAGVMQNPRHLVRRRGQEARLRCSPMKGHSHVYWYRQLPEEGLKFMVYLQKENIIDESGMPKERFSAEFPKEGPSILRIQQVVRGDSAAYFCASSPGHRRDEQYFGPGTRLTVT.

The sample holds many counts of this clonotype. The genes are TRBV28 and TRBJ2-7; TRBD2 matches 14 bases. Germline CDR1 and CDR2: MDHEN and SYDVKM. The J segment lost 5 bases and the V segment lost 4 bases, leaving 10 bases of the junction unmatched. The CDR3 is 17 residues long. In DNA, the CDR3 is TGTGCCAGCAGTTCCTCCGGGACTAGCGGGAGCCACCACGAGCAGTACTTC. Protein: CASSSSGTSGSHHEQYF. Together with reference TRBV28 and TRBJ2-7, the CDR3 gives the full variable domain: DVKVTQSSRYLVKRTGEKVFLECVQDMDHENMFWYRQDPGLGLRLIYFSYDVKMKEKGDIPEGYSVSREKKERFSLILESASTNQTSMYLCASSSSGTSGSHHEQYFGPGTRLTVT.

V usage is TRBV20-1 and J usage is TRBJ2-7; 9 bases map to TRBD2. The germline V gene encodes CDR1 DFQATT and CDR2 SNEGSKA (reference sequence). The CDR3 spans 14 residues. The V and J ends lost 3 bases and 6 bases, in that order; junction bases with no gene match: 9. Written as DNA, the CDR3 is TGCAGTGCTAGTTGGGCTAGCGGGACCGGCGAGCAGTACTTC. As protein: CSASWASGTGEQYF.

The rearrangement joins TRBV5-1 to TRBJ1-2, with D possibly being TRBD1 (6 bases). This CDR3 comprises 14 residues. The V gene lost 0 bases and the J gene lost 6 bases, with 12 bases spanning the gap. Germline V gene sequence: CDR1 SGHRS, CDR2 YFSETQ. The CDR3 loop is CASSLDRVSDGYTF. CDR3 coding DNA: TGCGCCAGCAGCTTGGACAGGGTATCGGATGGCTACACCTTC.

At least ten counts were recorded for this clonotype. The chain combines TRBV12-3 or TRBV12-4 with TRBJ2-7, with TRBD1 identical over 8 bases. V was clipped by 5 bases and J by 2 bases; unmatched bases: 2. This CDR3 contains 13 residues. Written as DNA, the CDR3 is TGTGCCAGCAGTAAACAGGGGGCCTACGAGCAGTACTTC. This encodes CASSKQGAYEQYF.